This passage covers 26 T cell receptor beta chains from one sample sequenced in a study of cytomegalovirus exposure and HLA in healthy donors. 60 Vbeta and 13 Jbeta primers were used in PCR. Method: immunoSEQ multiplex PCR; TCRdb's copy keeps in-frame clones and lacks some. The sample holds 90,000 to 110,000 clones, almost 70% seen once. Sequencing was performed on PBMCs. These receptors were obtained from a man in his thirties or forties in good health and CMV-seronegative.

This clone was detected only once. The chain combines TRBV18 with TRBJ1-2, with D perhaps matching TRBD1 (5 bases). The germline V and J ends were trimmed by 6 bases and 8 bases, with 22 bases remaining between them. CDR3 length equals 15 residues. From germline, CDR1 is KGHSH and CDR2 LQKENI. The CDR3 DNA is TGTGCCAGCTCTCCCCCCCGGGAGGGGACGGCGGGCTACACCTTC. Amino acids: CASSPPREGTAGYTF. The whole variable domain, remainder taken from reference TRBV18 and TRBJ1-2, is NAGVMQNPRHLVRRRGQEARLRCSPMKGHSHVYWYRQLPEEGLKFMVYLQKENIIDESGMPKERFSAEFPKEGPSILRIQQVVRGDSAAYFCASSPPREGTAGYTFGSGTRLTVV.

The rearrangement uses TRBV30 and TRBJ2-3; 7 nucleotides align to TRBD2. With V trimmed by 2 bases and J by 8 bases, 7 bases remained unmatched. CDR1 is GTSNPN, CDR2 SVGIG, per germline (reference sequence). This CDR3 is 13 amino acids long. The CDR3 region has the DNA TGTGCCTGGAGTCCGACTAGCTGGGGTACGCAGTATTTT. Amino acid sequence: CAWSPTSWGTQYF.

V is TRBV11-3 and J is TRBJ1-4, with D unresolved. Between the trimmed V and J ends, which lost 3 bases and 8 bases, there was a span of 7 bases. This CDR3 spans 12 amino acids. Germline CDR1 is SGHNT and CDR2 is YENEEA. The CDR3 loop reads CASSFPGEKLFF. CDR3 in DNA: TGTGCCAGCAGCTTCCCGGGGGAAAAACTGTTTTTT.

In DNA form, the CDR3 reads TGTGCCAGCAGCTTAGGGAGCACCGGGGAGCTGTTTTTT. Translation: CASSLGSTGELFF. The rearrangement joins TRBV11-3 to TRBJ2-2; D remains unclear. Germline V gives CDR1 SGHNT, CDR2 YENEEA. V was trimmed by 1 base and J by 4 bases, leaving 4 bases between them. The CDR3 length is 13 residues.

The chain has TRBV11-2 and TRBJ2-1, with 10 bases identical to TRBD1. The ends lost 2 bases at V and 8 bases at J; junction bases unmatched: 12. This CDR3 region has 17 residues. Germline CDR1 SGHAT, CDR2 FQNNGV. CDR3 sequence (DNA): TGTGCCAGCAGCTTAAAATTTCCGGGACAGGGGTACGATGAGCAGTTCTTC. Its translation: CASSLKFPGQGYDEQFF.

This clone was seen more than once but under ten times. This chain uses TRBV11-2 with TRBJ2-7; maybe TRBD1 (5 bases). Trimming cost V 1 base and J 0 bases, with 13 bases left between them. Germline V CDR1 and CDR2: SGHAT, FQNNGV. The CDR3 sequence is 16 residues long. The CDR3 sequence is CASSLVDRSPSYEQYF. DNA of the CDR3: TGTGCCAGCAGCTTAGTTGACAGATCCCCCTCCTACGAGCAGTACTTC.

The rearrangement joins TRBV6-5 to TRBJ2-7, with D possibly matching TRBD2 (5 bases). Trimming pared 6 bases from V and 0 bases from J, leaving 12 bases between. Germline values: CDR1 MNHEY, CDR2 SVGAGI. CDR3 length equals 14 residues. CDR3 loop: CASSFGLTSYEQYF. The CDR3 DNA sequence: TGTGCCAGCAGCTTCGGACTGACCTCCTACGAGCAGTACTTC.

This clone has a handful of counts. This chain joins TRBV9 and TRBJ2-5, with TRBD2 identical over 9 bases. The CDR3 length is 14 residues. CDR1 is SGDLS and CDR2 is YYNGEE in the germline V gene. V shed 2 bases and J 5 bases; nucleotides not matched to a gene: 4. The CDR3 DNA follows: TGTGCCAGCAGCGTTAGCGGGAGAGGTGAGACCCAGTACTTC. Amino acids: CASSVSGRGETQYF.

The chain is built from TRBV13 and TRBJ2-1, with 7 bases fitting TRBD1. V lost 0 bases to trimming and J lost 6 bases; unmatched junction nucleotides: 8. Germline V gene sequence: CDR1 PRHDT, CDR2 FYEKMQ (reference sequence). The CDR3 has 16 amino acids. The CDR3 DNA is TGTGCCAGCAGCTTAGGGCGGACAGGAGGTTTCAATGAGCAGTTCTTC. Residues: CASSLGRTGGFNEQFF.

V and J are TRBV28 and TRBJ2-2, with TRBD2 matching over 8 bases. Germline V lookup: CDR1 MDHEN, CDR2 SYDVKM. The length of the CDR3 is 16 residues. The V and J ends lost 1 base and 2 bases, in that order; junction bases with no gene match: 3. The CDR3 bases are TGTGCCAGCAGTTTATTAGCGGGGCTAAACACCGGGGAGCTGTTTTTT. Protein sequence: CASSLLAGLNTGELFF.

The V call is TRBV28, the J call TRBJ1-1, with 7 bases aligning to TRBD1. Trimming at V came to 6 bases and at J to 1 base, leaving 17 bases not matched to a gene. Germline values: CDR1 MDHEN, CDR2 SYDVKM. The CDR3 runs 18 residues. DNA of the CDR3: TGTGCCAGCAGCCTTACCATTCCAGGGGGGACCGGGAACACTGAAGCTTTCTTT. Residues: CASSLTIPGGTGNTEAFF.

The chain joins TRBV6-5 to TRBJ2-3; D possibly corresponds to TRBD2 (6 bases). The length of the CDR3 is 14 residues. Between the trimmed V and J ends, which lost 5 bases and 4 bases, there was a span of 13 bases. CDR1 and CDR2 from the germline V gene are MNHEY and SVGAGI. The CDR3 spells CASSLAGPPDTQYF. DNA of the CDR3: TGTGCCAGCAGTCTGGCGGGGCCCCCAGATACGCAGTATTTT.

The CDR3 region is CASSWGQSTDTQYF. The CDR3 DNA follows: TGTGCCAGCAGCTGGGGACAGAGCACAGATACGCAGTATTTT. V usage is TRBV11-3 and J usage is TRBJ2-3, with 7 bases matching TRBD1. CDR3 length equals 14 residues. Germline CDR1 reads SGHNT; CDR2 reads YENEEA. With V trimmed by 4 bases and J by 0 bases, 1 base remained unmatched.

CDR3 loop: CASSYGDWETQYF. CDR3 DNA sequence: TGTGCCAGCAGTTACGGAGACTGGGAGACCCAGTACTTC. V is TRBV6-6 and J is TRBJ2-5; D ambiguous. Germline CDR1 and CDR2: MNHNY and SVGAGI (reference sequence). With 2 bases removed from V and 5 bases from J, the gap between germline ends came to 9 bases. The CDR3 length is 13 residues.

This clone has only a few counts. The J gene is TRBJ2-3, the V gene TRBV5-8; the match to TRBD1 covers 9 bases. This CDR3 has 16 amino acids. CDR1 and CDR2 from the germline V gene are SGHTS and YDEGEE. J was trimmed by 4 bases and V by 0 bases; bases with no gene match: 6. The CDR3 loop is CASSLGDRAFADTQYF. The CDR3, as DNA: TGTGCCAGCAGCTTGGGGGACAGGGCATTCGCAGATACGCAGTATTTT.

In its sample, this clone was seen a few times. The chain is built from TRBV7-9 and TRBJ2-3; D may be TRBD1 (7 bases). V was trimmed by 6 bases and J by 2 bases, leaving 21 bases between them. Germline V gives CDR1 SEHNR, CDR2 FQNEAQ (reference sequence). The CDR3 has 17 residues. The CDR3 nucleotides are TGTGCCAGCAGTCGAGGGGGCAGGGACTTACACACAGATACGCAGTATTTT. It translates to CASSRGGRDLHTDTQYF.

This chain joins TRBV6-1 and TRBJ1-5; 11 bases match TRBD1. CDR3 length equals 15 residues. With 5 bases clipped from V and 11 bases from J, the junction kept 11 bases outside the gene matches. Germline CDR1 and CDR2: MNHNS and SASEGT. As DNA, the CDR3 is TGTGCCAGCAGTAAGGACAGGGGGCGAAATTCGGCCCAGCATTTT. It yields the protein CASSKDRGRNSAQHF.

The CDR3: CASSPPSGRGVQYF. The CDR3 nucleotides are TGTGCCAGCAGTCCTCCTAGCGGGAGGGGAGTGCAGTACTTC. The rearrangement uses TRBV6-5 and TRBJ2-7, with TRBD2 matching 12 bases. This CDR3 is 14 amino acids long. The J segment lost 9 bases and the V segment lost 5 bases, leaving 8 bases of the junction unmatched. The germline gives CDR1 MNHEY, CDR2 SVGAGI.

This chain links TRBV14 with TRBJ2-1; the match to TRBD2 covers 8 bases. With 4 bases clipped from V and 5 bases from J, the junction kept 4 bases outside the gene matches. Germline CDR1 SGHDN, CDR2 FVKESK. CDR3 size: 14 residues. In DNA form, the CDR3 reads TGTGCCAGCAGCCTCGGACTAGCCGACAATGAGCAGTTCTTC. Its protein is CASSLGLADNEQFF.

The rearrangement uses TRBV5-5 and TRBJ2-5; TRBD1 matches at 8 bases. This CDR3 region has 14 residues. V was pared by 0 bases and J by 5 bases, with 3 bases of the junction left unmatched. CDR1 and CDR2 (germline): SGHKS, YYEKEE (reference sequence). This CDR3 is CASSLDRGYETQYF. The CDR3 nucleotides read TGTGCCAGCAGCTTGGACAGGGGGTATGAGACCCAGTACTTC.

This clone turned up a few times. The CDR3 DNA follows: TGCGCCAGCAGCTTGGCCGATGGCAGGGCCATGAACACTGAAGCTTTCTTT. The encoded protein is CASSLADGRAMNTEAFF. This chain joins TRBV5-1 and TRBJ1-1; tentative D call: TRBD1 (5 bases). The germline gives CDR1 SGHRS, CDR2 YFSETQ. The CDR3 has 17 amino acids. Trimming took off 0 bases at V and 0 bases at J, with 15 bases between the two ends.

The chain combines TRBV5-1 with TRBJ1-6; 7 nucleotides match TRBD1. This CDR3 contains 13 residues. Germline CDR1 and CDR2: SGHRS and YFSETQ. Trimming at V came to 6 bases and at J to 7 bases, leaving 4 bases not matched to a gene. CDR3 nucleotides: TGCGCCAGCACCGGGACAGAAAATTCACCCCTCCACTTT. This gives the protein CASTGTENSPLHF.

This chain connects TRBV10-2 to TRBJ2-1; 7 positions match TRBD2. V lost 0 bases, J lost 9 bases, and 5 bases stayed unmatched. Germline loops: CDR1 WSHSY, CDR2 SAAADI. The CDR3 runs 14 residues. The CDR3 DNA is TGCGCCAGCAGTGAGTCGTTGGGAGGGATTGAGCAGTTCTTC. Protein sequence: CASSESLGGIEQFF.

The V gene is TRBV27, the J gene TRBJ2-2; tentatively, D is TRBD1 (6 bases). Germline V gives CDR1 MNHEY, CDR2 SMNVEV (reference sequence). V lost 3 bases, J lost 6 bases, and 17 bases lay in between. This CDR3 has 16 amino acids. The CDR3 DNA reads as TGTGCCAGCAGTTTCCGATGGGGGCAGGATCCCGGGGAGCTGTTTTTT. This sequence encodes CASSFRWGQDPGELFF.

This clone has a single count. Here the CDR3 reads CAWSVRRSRTGDDEQYF. In nucleotides, the CDR3 is TGTGCCTGGAGTGTACGGCGATCCCGGACAGGGGATGACGAGCAGTACTTC. V and J are TRBV30 and TRBJ2-7; 9 nucleotides agree with TRBD1. There are 17 residues in the CDR3. The junction had 14 bases not matched to a gene; V was cut back by 0 bases and J by 5 bases. Per germline, CDR1 GTSNPN and CDR2 SVGIG (reference sequence).

This clone was found a few times. V usage is TRBV6-1 and J usage is TRBJ2-2; TRBD2 matches at 12 bases. The V and J ends lost 5 bases and 5 bases, in that order; junction bases with no gene match: 3. This CDR3 comprises 15 residues. Germline V gene data show CDR1 as MNHNS and CDR2 as SASEGT. DNA for the CDR3: TGTGCCAGCAGTAGACTAGCGGGAGCGACCGGGGAGCTGTTTTTT. It translates to CASSRLAGATGELFF.